The 10 T cell receptor beta chains listed next were all sequenced from one sample in a study of patients and donors after allogeneic stem cell transplantation. Each CDR3 protein is one row after TCRdb ran MiXCR on the RT-PCR reads. The sample includes 390,000 or so distinct CDR3 sequences, around 15% seen only once; the top ten take just over 7%. Sample: blood, either unsorted or a sorted T cell fraction (not recorded which). These TCRs come from a human donor who was either an allogeneic HSCT recipient or a stem cell or donor lymphocyte infusion donor (not recorded which). It is not recorded whose cells these are; they may come from a transplant donor.

In this sample, this clonotype turned up a few times. This chain joins TRBV25-1 and TRBJ2-5; 9 bases line up with TRBD2. The trim removed 10 bases at V and 3 bases at J, leaving 3 bases unmatched. Germline loops: CDR1 MGHDK, CDR2 SYGVNS. This CDR3 has 12 residues. CDR3 amino acids: CATWTSEETQYF. The CDR3 DNA follows: TGTGCCACCTGGACTAGCGAAGAGACCCAGTACTTC.

This clonotype was seen repeatedly, ten times or more. The chain links TRBV12-3 or TRBV12-4 to TRBJ2-5; no definite D call. CDR3 length: 13 amino acids. Trimming stripped 2 bases from V and 5 bases from J, with 9 bases between. CDR3 in DNA: TGTGCCAGCAGTTTAATCGCTGGGGAGACCCAGTACTTC. It codes for CASSLIAGETQYF.

This clonotype has only a few counts. The rearrangement links TRBV9 to TRBJ2-5; either TRBD1 or TRBD2 may supply D (6 bases each). Trimming removed 0 bases at V and 1 base at J, with 7 bases between. Germline V gene sequence: CDR1 SGDLS, CDR2 YYNGEE. This CDR3 spans 14 amino acids. The CDR3 DNA follows: TGTGCCAGCAGCGTAGCGGGGGCCCAAGAGACCCAGTACTTC. It translates to CASSVAGAQETQYF.

The chain carries TRBV2 and TRBJ2-1; 8 bases agree with TRBD1. The CDR3 loop spans 14 amino acids. Germline-derived CDR1 and CDR2 are SNHLY and FYNNEI. V lost 6 bases, J lost 3 bases, and 4 bases stayed unmatched. As DNA, the CDR3 is TGTGCCAGCAGGAACAGGGGGAACTACAATGAGCAGTTCTTC. It specifies CASRNRGNYNEQFF.

This clonotype has ten or more counts. The chain couples TRBV5-1 to TRBJ2-1, with D possibly TRBD1 on 6 matching bases. This CDR3 is 13 amino acids long. Germline CDR1 is SGHRS and CDR2 is YFSETQ. V was pared by 5 bases and J by 1 base, with 7 bases between. CDR3 sequence: CASSRGSYNEQFF. CDR3 in DNA: TGCGCCAGCAGTAGGGGGTCCTACAATGAGCAGTTCTTC.

The CDR3 sequence is CSARVVDPGGRGTKNIQYF. In nucleotides, the CDR3 is TGCAGTGCTAGAGTGGTAGATCCCGGGGGCAGGGGAACCAAAAACATTCAGTACTTC. The chain has TRBV20-1 and TRBJ2-4; either TRBD1 or TRBD2 may fit D (6 bases each). Germline values: CDR1 DFQATT, CDR2 SNEGSKA (reference sequence). V lost 1 base and J 2 bases, leaving 24 bases between the germline ends. The CDR3 spans 19 residues.

The chain uses TRBV6-1 and TRBJ2-2, with D perhaps matching TRBD2 (6 bases). The CDR3 runs to 16 residues. Germline values: CDR1 MNHNS, CDR2 SASEGT. Trimming shortened V by 5 bases and J by 7 bases, and 20 bases separated the two germline ends. The CDR3 region has the DNA TGTGCCAGCAGTCCCTCTAGCGTCCTAAAGGGCGGGGAGCTGTTTTTT. Translating gives CASSPSSVLKGGELFF.

This clonotype was found a few times. V gene TRBV3-1 combines with J gene TRBJ2-5; no clear D. CDR3 length equals 16 residues. Germline loops: CDR1 LGHDT, CDR2 YNNKEL (reference sequence). The ends were cut back, 2 bases at V and 4 bases at J, with 17 bases in the middle. In DNA form, the CDR3 reads TGTGCCAGCAGCCAACGGGCCTATGGGAAGGGAGAGACCCAGTACTTC. As protein: CASSQRAYGKGETQYF.

The rearrangement links TRBV12-3 or TRBV12-4 to TRBJ2-7; tentative D call: TRBD2 (6 bases). The CDR3 has 15 residues. The V and J ends lost 6 bases and 2 bases respectively, with 17 bases between them. Written as DNA, the CDR3 is TGTGCCAGCAGCCAGAAGTGGGCGGGGACCTACGAGCAGTACTTC. The encoded protein is CASSQKWAGTYEQYF.

The chain couples TRBV5-1 to TRBJ2-2, with 9 bases that match TRBD1. The V gene end was trimmed by 4 bases and the J gene end by 2 bases; junction bases not matched to a gene: 9. The CDR3 has 17 amino acids. Germline assignment: CDR1 SGHRS and CDR2 YFSETQ. Here the CDR3 DNA reads TGCGCCAGCAGCAGAATACCGGGACAGGGTAACACCGGGGAGCTGTTTTTT. It translates to CASSRIPGQGNTGELFF.